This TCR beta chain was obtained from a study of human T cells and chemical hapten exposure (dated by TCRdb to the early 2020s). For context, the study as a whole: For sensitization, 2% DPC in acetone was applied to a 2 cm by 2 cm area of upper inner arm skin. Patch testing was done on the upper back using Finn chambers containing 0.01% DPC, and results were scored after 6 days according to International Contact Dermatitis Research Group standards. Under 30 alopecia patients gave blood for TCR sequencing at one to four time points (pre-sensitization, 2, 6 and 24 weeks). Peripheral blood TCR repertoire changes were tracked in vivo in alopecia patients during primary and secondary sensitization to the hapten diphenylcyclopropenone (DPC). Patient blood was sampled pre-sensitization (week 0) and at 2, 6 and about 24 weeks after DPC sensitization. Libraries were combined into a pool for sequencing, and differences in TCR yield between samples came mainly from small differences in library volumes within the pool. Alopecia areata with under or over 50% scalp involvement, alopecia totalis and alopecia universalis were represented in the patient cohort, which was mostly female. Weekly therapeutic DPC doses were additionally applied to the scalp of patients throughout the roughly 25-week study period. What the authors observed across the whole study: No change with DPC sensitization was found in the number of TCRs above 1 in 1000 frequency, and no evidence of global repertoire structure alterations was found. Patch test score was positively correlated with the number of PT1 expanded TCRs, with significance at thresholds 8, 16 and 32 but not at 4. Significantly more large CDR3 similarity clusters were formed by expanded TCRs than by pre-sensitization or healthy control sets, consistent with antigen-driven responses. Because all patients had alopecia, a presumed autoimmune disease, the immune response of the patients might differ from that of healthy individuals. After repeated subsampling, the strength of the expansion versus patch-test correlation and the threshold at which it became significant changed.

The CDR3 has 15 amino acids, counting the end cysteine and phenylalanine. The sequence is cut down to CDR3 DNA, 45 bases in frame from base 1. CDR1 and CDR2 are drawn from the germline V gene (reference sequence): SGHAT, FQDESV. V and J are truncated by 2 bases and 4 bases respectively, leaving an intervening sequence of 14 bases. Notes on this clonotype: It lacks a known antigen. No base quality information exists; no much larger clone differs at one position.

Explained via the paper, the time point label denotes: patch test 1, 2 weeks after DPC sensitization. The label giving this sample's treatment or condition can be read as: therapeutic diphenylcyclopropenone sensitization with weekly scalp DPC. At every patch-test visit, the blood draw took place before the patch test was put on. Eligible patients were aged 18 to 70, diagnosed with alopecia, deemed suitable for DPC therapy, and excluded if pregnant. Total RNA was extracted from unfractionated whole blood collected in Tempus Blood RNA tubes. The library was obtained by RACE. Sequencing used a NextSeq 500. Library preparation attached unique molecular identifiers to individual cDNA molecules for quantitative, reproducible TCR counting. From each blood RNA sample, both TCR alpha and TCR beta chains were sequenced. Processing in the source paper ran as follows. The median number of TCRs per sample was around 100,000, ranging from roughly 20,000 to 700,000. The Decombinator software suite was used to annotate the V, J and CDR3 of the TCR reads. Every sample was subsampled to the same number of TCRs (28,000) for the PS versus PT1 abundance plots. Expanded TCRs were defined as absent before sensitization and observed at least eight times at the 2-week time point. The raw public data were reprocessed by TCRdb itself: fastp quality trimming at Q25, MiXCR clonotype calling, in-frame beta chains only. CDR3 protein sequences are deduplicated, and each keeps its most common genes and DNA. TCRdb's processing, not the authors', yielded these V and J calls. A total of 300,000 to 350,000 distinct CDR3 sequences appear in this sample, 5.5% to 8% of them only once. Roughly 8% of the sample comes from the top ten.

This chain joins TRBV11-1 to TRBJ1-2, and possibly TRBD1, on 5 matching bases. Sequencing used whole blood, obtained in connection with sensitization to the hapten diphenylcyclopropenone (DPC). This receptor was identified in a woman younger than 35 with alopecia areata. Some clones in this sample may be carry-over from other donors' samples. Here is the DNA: TGTGCCAGCAGCTTATCTCATCGGGGCGGCTATGGCTACACCTTC. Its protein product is CASSLSHRGGYGYTF.